This TCR beta chain is from a study of Ad26.COV2.S vaccination and SARS-CoV-2 variants. Background on the study: Within the COV1001 Ad26.COV2.S trial arm, the donor was enrolled. Study results and caveats: People who got the vaccine had more spike-specific TCR breadth than people who got placebo. In vaccinated individuals, spike-specific CD8+ and CD4+ T cell responses reportedly displayed substantial breadth.

TCRdb's table, derived via immunoSEQ multiplex PCR, lists solely in-frame clones and lacks some. The table shows fewer than 500,000 clones, with roughly 89% occurring only once. The sample's treatment: over 15 received Ad26.COV2.S at low or high dose, single or two shots; about 5 received placebo; per-sample allocation not given. At day 63 after the first vaccine or placebo injection, samples were drawn. Aged 18-55 years, donor was enrolled in Boston in 2020. Germline assignment: CDR1 MNHEY and CDR2 SVGAGI. There are 11 residues in the CDR3. The V gene lost 10 bases and the J gene lost 1 base, with 7 bases spanning the gap. Notes on this clone: Its antigen remains unidentified.

The starting material was peripheral blood, obtained in a trial of Ad26.COV2.S vaccine versus placebo. This clonotype originated in a person between 18 and 59 years old who received the Ad26.COV2.S COVID-19 vaccine or a placebo. The chain links TRBV6-5 to TRBJ1-2; D is unresolved. CDR3 nucleotides: TGTGCCACTGAGGGTAACTATGGCTACACCTTC. As protein: CATEGNYGYTF.